The T cell receptor (beta chain) under discussion was sequenced for a study of cytomegalovirus exposure and HLA in healthy donors. Whole-study results and caveats: The only immune exposure information that was available was CMV serostatus. Sequencing had likely introduced a cluster of highly shared sequence variants as an artifact.

PCR was performed using 60 Vbeta and 13 Jbeta primers. The assay was immunoSEQ multiplex PCR, and TCRdb's table has in-frame clones only and misses some. The data contain 150,000 to 200,000 clones, about 80% of them singletons. This clone showed up just once. Its target is unknown. The CDR3 length is 14 residues. With 5 bases clipped from V and 4 bases from J, the junction kept 8 bases outside the gene matches. Per germline, CDR1 MDHEN and CDR2 SYDVKM. This TCR was recovered from a man between 40 and 49 years old in good health and CMV-seropositive. Sequencing input: PBMCs. V usage is TRBV28 and J usage is TRBJ2-7; 7 bases are a match to TRBD1. The CDR3, as DNA: TGTGCCAGCAGTCTGGGACAGCTACTGTACGAGCAGTACTTC. Translating it yields CASSLGQLLYEQYF.